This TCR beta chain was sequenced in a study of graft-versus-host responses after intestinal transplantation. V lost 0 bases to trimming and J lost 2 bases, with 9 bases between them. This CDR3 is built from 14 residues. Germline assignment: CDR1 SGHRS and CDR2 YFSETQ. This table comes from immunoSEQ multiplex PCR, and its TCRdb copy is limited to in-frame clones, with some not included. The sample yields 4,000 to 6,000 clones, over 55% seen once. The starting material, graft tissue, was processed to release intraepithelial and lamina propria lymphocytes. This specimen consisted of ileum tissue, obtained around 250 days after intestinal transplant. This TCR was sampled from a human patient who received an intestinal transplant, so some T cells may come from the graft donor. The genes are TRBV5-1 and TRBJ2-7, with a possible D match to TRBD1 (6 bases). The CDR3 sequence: CASSLDRVTYEQYF. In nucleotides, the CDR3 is TGCGCCAGCAGCTTGGACAGGGTAACCTACGAGCAGTACTTC.